This T cell receptor (beta chain) was identified during a study of blood T cell repertoires in COVID-19. This CDR3 has 14 amino acids. Germline lookup yields CDR1 SGHDT and CDR2 YYEEEE. The J segment lost 7 bases and the V segment lost 2 bases, leaving 3 bases of the junction unmatched. Produced via immunoSEQ multiplex PCR; TCRdb's table is partial and in-frame only. The sample has under 200,000 clones, 80% to 85% seen once. The sequenced material came from PBMCs or T cells enriched from blood (not recorded which). This clonotype was obtained from a woman aged 60-75 years who had recovered from COVID-19. The chain is built from TRBV5-6 and TRBJ2-1; 10 positions agree with TRBD1. CDR3 sequence: CASSFGTGVNEQFF. CDR3 nucleotides: TGTGCCAGCAGCTTCGGGACAGGGGTTAATGAGCAGTTCTTC.